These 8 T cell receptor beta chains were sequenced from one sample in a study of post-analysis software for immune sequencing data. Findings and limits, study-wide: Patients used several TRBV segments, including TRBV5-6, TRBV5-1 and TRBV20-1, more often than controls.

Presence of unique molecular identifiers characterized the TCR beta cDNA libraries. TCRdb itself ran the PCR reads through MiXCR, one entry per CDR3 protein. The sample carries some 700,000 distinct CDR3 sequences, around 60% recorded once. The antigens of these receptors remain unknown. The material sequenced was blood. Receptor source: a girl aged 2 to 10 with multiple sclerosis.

The CDR3 bases are TGTGCCAGCAGCCAAGGGAGTCAGAACTACGAGCAGTACTTC. This codes for CASSQGSQNYEQYF. V and J are TRBV14 and TRBJ2-7; unclear D gene. Deletions cut 1 base from V and 3 bases from J, with 10 bases between. The CDR3 contains 14 residues. The germline CDR1 and CDR2 sequences are SGHDN and FVKESK.

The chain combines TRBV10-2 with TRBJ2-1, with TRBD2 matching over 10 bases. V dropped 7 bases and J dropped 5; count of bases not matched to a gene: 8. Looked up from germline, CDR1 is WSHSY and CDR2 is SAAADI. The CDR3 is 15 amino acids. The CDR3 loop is CASTTSGGGNNEQFF. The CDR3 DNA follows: TGCGCCAGCACTACAAGCGGGGGGGGAAACAATGAGCAGTTCTTC.

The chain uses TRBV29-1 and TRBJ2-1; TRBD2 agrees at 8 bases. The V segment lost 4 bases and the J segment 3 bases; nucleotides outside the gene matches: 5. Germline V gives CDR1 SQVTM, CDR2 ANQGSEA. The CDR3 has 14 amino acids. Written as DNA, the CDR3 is TGCAGCGTTGTTTTGCGGGAGGTCTACAATGAGCAGTTCTTC. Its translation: CSVVLREVYNEQFF.

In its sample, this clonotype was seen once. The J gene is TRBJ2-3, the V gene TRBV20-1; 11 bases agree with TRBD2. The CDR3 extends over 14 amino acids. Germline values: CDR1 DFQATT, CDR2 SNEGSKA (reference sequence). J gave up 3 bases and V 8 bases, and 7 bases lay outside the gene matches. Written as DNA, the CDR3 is TGCAGTTCCCGGTCTAGCGGGGGGACAGATACGCAGTATTTT. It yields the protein CSSRSSGGTDTQYF.

CDR3 coding DNA: TGCAGTGCTGCGGGACTAGCGGGAGGTCTTGAGCAGTACTTC. This encodes CSAAGLAGGLEQYF. This chain joins TRBV20-1 and TRBJ2-7; 15 bases are a match to TRBD2. V was pared by 5 bases and J by 7 bases, with 6 bases of the junction left unmatched. Per germline, CDR1 DFQATT and CDR2 SNEGSKA (reference sequence). The CDR3 loop spans 14 amino acids.

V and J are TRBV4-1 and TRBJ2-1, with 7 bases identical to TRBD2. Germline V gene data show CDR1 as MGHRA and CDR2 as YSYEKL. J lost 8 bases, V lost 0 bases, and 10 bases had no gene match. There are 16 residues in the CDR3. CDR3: CASSQDLGLGYYEQFF. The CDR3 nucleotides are TGCGCCAGCAGCCAAGATCTAGGACTAGGGTATTATGAGCAGTTCTTC.

The DNA of the CDR3 is TGTGCCAGCAGGACAGACGACAACCAAGAGACCCAGTACTTC. Its translation is CASRTDDNQETQYF. The genes are TRBV6-6 and TRBJ2-5, with D maybe TRBD1 (5 bases). The CDR3 totals 14 residues. Germline CDR1 is MNHNY and CDR2 is SVGAGI (reference sequence). Trimming shortened V by 6 bases and J by 0 bases, and 11 bases separated the two germline ends.

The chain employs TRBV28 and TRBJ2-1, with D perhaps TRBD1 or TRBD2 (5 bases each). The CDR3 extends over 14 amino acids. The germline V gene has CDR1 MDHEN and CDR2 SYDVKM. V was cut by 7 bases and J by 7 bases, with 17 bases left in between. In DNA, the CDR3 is TGTGCCAGCACCTCCCCTGAGGGGTGGAATGAGCAGTTCTTC. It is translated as CASTSPEGWNEQFF. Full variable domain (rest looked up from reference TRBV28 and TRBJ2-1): DVKVTQSSRYLVKRTGEKVFLECVQDMDHENMFWYRQDPGLGLRLIYFSYDVKMKEKGDIPEGYSVSREKKERFSLILESASTNQTSMYLCASTSPEGWNEQFFGPGTRLTVL.